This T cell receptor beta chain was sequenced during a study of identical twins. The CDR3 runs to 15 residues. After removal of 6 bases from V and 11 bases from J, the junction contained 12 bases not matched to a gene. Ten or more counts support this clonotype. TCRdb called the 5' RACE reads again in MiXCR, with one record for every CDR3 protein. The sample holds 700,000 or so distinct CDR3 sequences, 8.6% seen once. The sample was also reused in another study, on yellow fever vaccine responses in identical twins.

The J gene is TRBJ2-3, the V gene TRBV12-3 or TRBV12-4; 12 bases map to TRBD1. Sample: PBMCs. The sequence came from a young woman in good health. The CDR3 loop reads CASREPGQGASVQYF. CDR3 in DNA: TGTGCCAGCAGGGAACCGGGACAGGGGGCTTCCGTGCAGTATTTT.